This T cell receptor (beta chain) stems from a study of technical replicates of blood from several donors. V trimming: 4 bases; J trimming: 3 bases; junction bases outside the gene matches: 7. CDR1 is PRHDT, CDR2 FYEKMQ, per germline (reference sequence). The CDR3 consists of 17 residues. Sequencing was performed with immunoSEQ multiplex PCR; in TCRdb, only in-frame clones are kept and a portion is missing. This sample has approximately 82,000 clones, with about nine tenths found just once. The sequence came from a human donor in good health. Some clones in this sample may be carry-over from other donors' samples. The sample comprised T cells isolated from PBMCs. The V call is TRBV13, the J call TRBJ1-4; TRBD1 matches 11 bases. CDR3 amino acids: CASSSTGQGASNEKLFF. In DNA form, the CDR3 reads TGTGCCAGCAGCTCCACCGGACAGGGGGCTTCTAATGAAAAACTGTTTTTT.